This TCR beta chain was documented in a study of blood T cell repertoires in COVID-19. Study-wide context: T cells, B-cell-depleted T cells, or PBMCs supplied cDNA or gDNA.

Assay used: immunoSEQ multiplex PCR; TCRdb lists only in-frame clones, some missing. This sample carries over 200,000 clones, roughly 89% of them seen once, and the ten largest clones take about 6%. CDR1 and CDR2 from the germline V gene are MDHEN and SYDVKM. Trimming removed 5 bases from V and 3 bases from J; junction bases left unmatched: 7. The CDR3 extends over 15 amino acids. The TCR was taken from a man aged 55 to 70 who had recovered from COVID-19. The specimen sequenced was peripheral blood. V and J are TRBV28 and TRBJ1-5; 7 bases are shared with TRBD1. CDR3 nucleotide sequence: TGTGCCAGCAGTGTAGAAGACAGGGACAATCAGCCCCAGCATTTT. Encoded protein: CASSVEDRDNQPQHF.